This TCR beta chain is drawn from a study of cytomegalovirus exposure and HLA in healthy donors. Germline values: CDR1 MDHEN, CDR2 SYDVKM. The CDR3 totals 17 residues. V gave up 6 bases and J gave up 0 bases; unmatched junction bases: 11. The PCR employed 60 Vbeta primers together with 13 Jbeta primers. Data came from immunoSEQ multiplex PCR; TCRdb stores just in-frame clones and leaves some out. This table holds about 140,000 clones, about 77% found once. The chain employs TRBV28 and TRBJ2-3; 8 bases agree with TRBD2. Sequenced: PBMCs. The sequence was obtained from a female donor in good health and CMV-seronegative. The CDR3 is CASSKREFLPSTDTQYF. The CDR3 bases are TGTGCCAGCAGCAAGCGGGAGTTCCTCCCTAGCACAGATACGCAGTATTTT.